This T cell receptor beta chain derives from a study of shared clonotypes between healthy human individuals. TCRdb's copy holds only in-frame clones and misses some; the assay was immunoSEQ multiplex PCR. The sample holds 630,000 or so clones, roughly 98% seen once. The germline V gene encodes CDR1 LNHDA and CDR2 SQIVND (reference sequence). The CDR3 consists of 10 residues. V shed 6 bases and J shed 4 bases, with 3 bases lying between them. Of note for this clone: As yet, its antigen is unknown.

The naive CD8 fraction comprised CD45RO-negative cells positively selected for CCR7 and excluded terminally differentiated effector memory CD45RA+ cells. Study-wide points: The sharing of 5% to 5.5% of naive CD4 clonotypes was seen across several donors.

The source of this sequence is a man aged 25-45 years in good health. V usage is TRBV19 and J usage is TRBJ1-2; D gene unclear. The sample consisted of naive CD8+ T cells sorted from blood. CDR3 region: CASSSYGYTF. The CDR3 nucleotides are TGTGCCAGTAGCAGCTATGGCTACACCTTC.